Presented here are 21 T cell receptor beta chains from one specimen sequenced in a study of Tregs in tolerant kidney transplant recipients. Clones were sequenced by immunoSEQ multiplex PCR, and TCRdb holds only the in-frame ones, with some missing. The sample yields more than 60,000 clones, 95% to 98% seen once. The sequencing here drew on CD4+ T cells from blood, taken before the transplant. The receptors stem from a human donor who received a combined kidney and bone marrow transplant.

The chain recombines TRBV11-2 with TRBJ1-1; D not resolved. This CDR3 comprises 13 residues. Trimming cost V 2 bases and J 3 bases, with 7 bases left between them. Per germline, CDR1 SGHAT and CDR2 FQNNGV. The CDR3 loop is CASSLSRDTEAFF. Here the CDR3 DNA reads TGTGCCAGCAGCTTATCCCGGGACACTGAAGCTTTCTTT.

The chain joins TRBV9 to TRBJ1-1; 8 nucleotides agree with TRBD1. The CDR3 length is 13 residues. Germline V gene lookup returns CDR1 SGDLS and CDR2 YYNGEE. V lost 3 bases and J lost 3; bases outside the gene matches: 1. The CDR3: CASSAQGDTEAFF. The CDR3, as DNA: TGTGCCAGCAGCGCACAGGGGGACACTGAAGCTTTCTTT.

The chain is built from TRBV5-1 and TRBJ2-2; D is perhaps TRBD1 (5 bases). The CDR3 is made up of 12 amino acids. Trimming stripped 4 bases from V and 8 bases from J, with 9 bases between. CDR1 and CDR2 from the germline V gene are SGHRS and YFSETQ. CDR3 coding DNA: TGCGCCAGCAGCGACAGCATGGGGGAGCTGTTTTTT. Amino acids: CASSDSMGELFF.

The rearrangement joins TRBV7-9 to TRBJ2-3, with 12 bases fitting TRBD2. The V segment lost 1 base and the J segment 5 bases; nucleotides outside the gene matches: 4. The CDR3 is 16 residues long. Germline-derived CDR1 and CDR2 are SEHNR and FQNEAQ (reference sequence). The CDR3 region is CASSLGLAGAGDTQYF. CDR3 coding DNA: TGTGCCAGCAGCTTAGGACTAGCGGGAGCAGGAGATACGCAGTATTTT.

The chain is built from TRBV7-9 and TRBJ1-1; no clear D gene. The CDR3 has 14 amino acids. The ends were cut back, 5 bases at V and 6 bases at J, with 16 bases in the middle. The germline V gene encodes CDR1 SEHNR and CDR2 FQNEAQ (reference sequence). Written as DNA, the CDR3 is TGTGCCAGCAGCCCCCCCAGGCCCGAGTCTGAAGCTTTCTTT. Its protein product is CASSPPRPESEAFF.

V and J are TRBV4-3 and TRBJ2-2; D is uncertain. Trimming took 8 bases from V and 5 from J, leaving 15 bases between them. The CDR3 has 14 amino acids. CDR1 is LGHNA, CDR2 YSLEER, per germline. The CDR3 nucleotides are TGCGCCAGCTCGCCTCTAGGATTGACCGGGGAGCTGTTTTTT. Protein: CASSPLGLTGELFF.

V is TRBV2 and J is TRBJ1-3, with D maybe TRBD1 (6 bases). Trimming left V 7 bases short and J 2 bases short, with 12 bases between. Germline loops: CDR1 SNHLY, CDR2 FYNNEI. The CDR3 loop spans 14 amino acids. The CDR3 region is CASIDGTPGNTIYF. The CDR3 nucleotides read TGTGCCAGCATCGACGGGACACCTGGAAACACCATATATTTT. Filled out from reference TRBV2 and TRBJ1-3, the complete variable domain reads EPEVTQTPSHQVTQMGQEVILRCVPISNHLYFYWYRQILGQKVEFLVSFYNNEISEKSEIFDDQFSVERPDGSNFTLKIRSTKLEDSAMYFCASIDGTPGNTIYFGEGSWLTVV.

The chain combines TRBV10-3 with TRBJ1-2; 7 nucleotides align to TRBD1. This CDR3 is 14 amino acids long. Germline CDR1 and CDR2: ENHRY and SYGVKD. Trimming at V came to 4 bases and at J to 4 bases, leaving 6 bases not matched to a gene. In DNA form, the CDR3 reads TGTGCCATCAGTGCGGGACAGAGCTCCTATGGCTACACCTTC. It translates to CAISAGQSSYGYTF.

The genes are TRBV19 and TRBJ2-2, with unresolved D. Germline CDR1 and CDR2: LNHDA and SQIVND (reference sequence). This CDR3 has 13 amino acids. Trimming removed 2 bases from V and 3 bases from J, with 4 bases in between. CDR3 nucleotide sequence: TGTGCCAGTAGTATAACTCACACCGGGGAGCTGTTTTTT. Translating gives CASSITHTGELFF. The full variable domain, its missing parts supplied by reference TRBV19 and TRBJ2-2, is DGGITQSPKYLFRKEGQNVTLSCEQNLNHDAMYWYRQDPGQGLRLIYYSQIVNDFQKGDIAEGYSVSREKKESFPLTVTSAQKNPTAFYLCASSITHTGELFFGEGSRLTVL.

The chain employs TRBV2 and TRBJ1-2; the D is unclear. This CDR3 comprises 16 residues. Germline V gene lookup returns CDR1 SNHLY and CDR2 FYNNEI. The germline V and J ends were trimmed by 4 bases and 8 bases, with 23 bases remaining between them. The chain's CDR3 is CASSATRLAGGEGYTF. CDR3 coding DNA: TGTGCCAGCAGTGCCACTAGGTTGGCTGGCGGGGAGGGCTACACCTTC.

The chain has TRBV5-1 and TRBJ1-1, with TRBD1 matching over 8 bases. The V gene's germline CDR1 is SGHRS and CDR2 YFSETQ. J lost 6 bases, V lost 4 bases, and 5 bases had no gene match. CDR3 length: 13 residues. This CDR3 is CASSPQGASEAFF. The CDR3 nucleotides read TGCGCCAGCAGCCCTCAGGGGGCGTCTGAAGCTTTCTTT.

This rearrangement joins TRBV7-2 to TRBJ1-5; D remains unclear. The CDR3 is 13 amino acids. Germline V gene data show CDR1 as SGHTA and CDR2 as FQGNSA. The V and J ends lost 1 base and 7 bases respectively, with 8 bases between them. The DNA for the CDR3 is TGTGCCAGCAGCTTAGTTGGGGAGCAGCCCCAGCATTTT. Protein: CASSLVGEQPQHF. Drawing the rest from reference TRBV7-2 and TRBJ1-5, the complete variable domain is GAGVSQSPSNKVTEKGKDVELRCDPISGHTALYWYRQSLGQGLEFLIYFQGNSAPDKSGLPSDRFSAERTGGSVSTLTIQRTQQEDSAVYLCASSLVGEQPQHFGDGTRLSIL.

The chain couples TRBV28 to TRBJ1-4; possible D gene TRBD1, 6 bases. V lost 5 bases and J 7 bases, leaving 17 bases between the germline ends. The CDR3 consists of 15 residues. Germline values: CDR1 MDHEN, CDR2 SYDVKM. The DNA for the CDR3 is TGTGCCAGCAGTCGAGGGGGGGGACTTAGTGAAAAACTGTTTTTT. Amino acids: CASSRGGGLSEKLFF.

This clone showed up just once. V and J are TRBV4-3 and TRBJ1-2, with D possibly TRBD1 on 5 matching bases. From germline, CDR1 is LGHNA and CDR2 YSLEER. The CDR3 extends over 16 amino acids. V lost 2 bases and J 4 bases, leaving 17 bases between the germline ends. CDR3: CASSQSAWGESYGYTF. The CDR3 nucleotides are TGCGCCAGCAGCCAAAGTGCGTGGGGCGAGAGCTATGGCTACACCTTC.

The rearrangement uses TRBV2 and TRBJ2-5, with 12 bases lining up with TRBD2. Germline CDR1 reads SNHLY; CDR2 reads FYNNEI. This CDR3 is 16 amino acids long. V lost 4 bases to trimming and J lost 5 bases; unmatched junction nucleotides: 8. The CDR3 here is CASSGRLAGVGETQYF. The DNA for the CDR3 is TGTGCCAGCAGTGGGAGACTAGCGGGAGTCGGGGAGACCCAGTACTTC. The full variable domain, its missing parts supplied by reference TRBV2 and TRBJ2-5, is EPEVTQTPSHQVTQMGQEVILRCVPISNHLYFYWYRQILGQKVEFLVSFYNNEISEKSEIFDDQFSVERPDGSNFTLKIRSTKLEDSAMYFCASSGRLAGVGETQYFGPGTRLLVL.

This clone has only one observation. J is TRBJ1-2 and V is TRBV4-1; 8 bases align to TRBD1. The ends lost 0 bases at V and 4 bases at J; junction bases unmatched: 16. The length of the CDR3 is 19 residues. Per the germline V gene, CDR1 is MGHRA and CDR2 is YSYEKL. In DNA, the CDR3 is TGCGCCAGCAGCCAAGAAGGGGGAGCCGGGACAGGTGTTTTCTATGGCTACACCTTC. Translating gives CASSQEGGAGTGVFYGYTF.

The chain employs TRBV4-3 and TRBJ2-2; perhaps TRBD1 as D (6 bases). The germline CDR1 and CDR2 sequences are LGHNA and YSLEER. V was trimmed by 6 bases and J by 8 bases, leaving 10 bases between them. The CDR3 covers 12 residues. CDR3 sequence: CASSHRVGELFF. CDR3 DNA: TGCGCCAGCAGTCACAGGGTGGGGGAGCTGTTTTTT.

The chain employs TRBV18 and TRBJ2-1, with TRBD2 matching 7 bases. CDR3 length equals 15 residues. Germline CDR1 KGHSH, CDR2 LQKENI. V dropped 5 bases and J dropped 0; count of bases not matched to a gene: 4. The CDR3 loop reads CASSSAGFSYNEQFF. The CDR3 region has the DNA TGTGCCAGCTCATCAGCGGGGTTCTCCTACAATGAGCAGTTCTTC.

The genes are TRBV4-3 and TRBJ1-1, with D perhaps TRBD1 (5 bases). V shed 0 bases and J shed 4 bases, with 15 bases lying between them. This CDR3 spans 16 amino acids. Germline V gene data show CDR1 as LGHNA and CDR2 as YSLEER. As DNA, the CDR3 is TGCGCCAGCAGCCAAGATTGGCGGGACCAGGGCACTGAAGCTTTCTTT. Its protein is CASSQDWRDQGTEAFF.

This chain connects TRBV4-2 to TRBJ2-3; TRBD2 is a possible D gene (7 bases). Deletions cut 1 base from V and 1 base from J, with 9 bases between. Germline CDR1 reads LGHNA; CDR2 reads YNFKEQ. The CDR3 extends over 15 amino acids. The CDR3 DNA reads TGTGCCAGCAGCCAAGCGGGGGGCCGCACAGATACGCAGTATTTT. Amino acid sequence: CASSQAGGRTDTQYF.

The DNA for the CDR3 is TGTGCCAGCAGCTTAGGTAGCCAGGAGACCCAGTACTTC. Its protein product is CASSLGSQETQYF. The chain employs TRBV7-3 and TRBJ2-5, with D hard to call. Trimming cost V 2 bases and J 5 bases, with 9 bases left between them. Germline CDR1 and CDR2: SGHTA and FQGTGA. This CDR3 contains 13 residues.